The 8 T cell receptor beta chains below were found in one sample sequenced in a study of blood T cell repertoires in COVID-19. TCRdb's copy holds only in-frame clones and misses some; the assay was immunoSEQ multiplex PCR. The sample records hundreds of thousands of clones, 84% being singletons. The sample comprised peripheral blood. The receptors here all came from a human donor in a cohort sampled during active COVID-19.

J is TRBJ2-7 and V is TRBV6-5; 7 bases match TRBD2. This CDR3 comprises 12 residues. V lost 6 bases, J lost 2 bases, and 1 base stayed unmatched. CDR1 is MNHEY, CDR2 SVGAGI, per germline. The CDR3 nucleotides are TGTGCCAGCAGGGGGGGGGCCTACGAGCAGTACTTC. Encoded protein: CASRGGAYEQYF.

The CDR3 nucleotides are TGTGCCAGCAGCCTGCGGGTTGGGAGCTCCTACGAGCAGTACTTC. As protein: CASSLRVGSSYEQYF. This chain connects TRBV5-5 to TRBJ2-7, with a tentative D call TRBD2 (5 bases). V lost 4 bases to trimming and J lost 0 bases, with 14 bases between them. Germline assignment: CDR1 SGHKS and CDR2 YYEKEE (reference sequence). The CDR3 is 15 residues long.

The CDR3 sequence is CASSPPYGLADYNEQFF. DNA of the CDR3: TGTGCCAGCAGCCCACCTTACGGGCTAGCGGATTACAATGAGCAGTTCTTC. This chain joins TRBV7-8 and TRBJ2-1, with 7 bases fitting TRBD2. The CDR3 is made up of 17 amino acids. Germline trimming cut 5 bases from V and 4 bases from J; bases unmatched to any gene: 14. Germline assignment: CDR1 SGHVS and CDR2 FQNEAQ.

The genes are TRBV19 and TRBJ1-2; D not resolved. CDR3 length equals 16 residues. Trimming left V 4 bases short and J 4 bases short, with 19 bases between. The germline V gene encodes CDR1 LNHDA and CDR2 SQIVND (reference sequence). In DNA form, the CDR3 reads TGTGCCAGTAGTAACAGAGAAGATCGGCAGATCTATGGCTACACCTTC. It codes for CASSNREDRQIYGYTF.

The chain uses TRBV5-4 and TRBJ2-5; possible D gene TRBD2, 6 bases. Germline CDR1 and CDR2: SGHNT and YYREEE (reference sequence). Trimming removed 0 bases from V and 0 bases from J, with 6 bases in between. The CDR3 loop spans 14 amino acids. In DNA form, the CDR3 reads TGTGCCAGCAGCTTGGGCGGGAACCAAGAGACCCAGTACTTC. It specifies CASSLGGNQETQYF.

As concerns this clone: At the DNA level, this CDR3 is encoded by other sequences in the same sample as well. V is TRBV5-1 and J is TRBJ2-2; tentative D call: TRBD2 (6 bases). There are 14 residues in the CDR3. The V gene's germline CDR1 is SGHRS and CDR2 YFSETQ. The V gene lost 4 bases and the J gene lost 1 base, with 8 bases spanning the gap. The CDR3 is CASSLSGNTGELFF. The CDR3 DNA sequence: TGCGCCAGCAGCCTTAGCGGGAACACCGGGGAGCTGTTTTTT.

V is TRBV11-2 and J is TRBJ2-7; D may be TRBD1 (5 bases). Trimming pared 3 bases from V and 4 bases from J, leaving 13 bases between. The CDR3 totals 14 residues. The V gene's germline CDR1 is SGHAT and CDR2 FQNNGV. In DNA, the CDR3 is TGTGCCAGCAGCTTGGCTCAGGGCTTATACGAGCAGTACTTC. Encoded protein: CASSLAQGLYEQYF.

The chain employs TRBV4-3 and TRBJ2-7; 13 bases line up with TRBD2. The V segment lost 0 bases and the J segment 2 bases; nucleotides outside the gene matches: 4. CDR3 size: 17 residues. In germline, CDR1 is LGHNA, CDR2 YSLEER. The CDR3 loop reads CASSQDSGTSGAYEQYF. In DNA, the CDR3 is TGCGCCAGCAGCCAAGATTCCGGGACTAGCGGGGCCTACGAGCAGTACTTC.